The following is a TCR beta chain sequence with its context. The germline gives CDR1 LNHDA, CDR2 SQIVND (reference sequence). Trimming at V came to 7 bases and at J to 0 bases, leaving 7 bases not matched to a gene. The CDR3 has 15 residues. This sample was included in a study of T cell changes during pregnancy in multiple sclerosis. Repertoires were generated with immunoSEQ multiplex PCR, while TCRdb's copy carries only in-frame clones and drops some. The table records just over 55,000 clones, approximately 90% of them present only once. The TCR comes from a female donor in good health, enrolled as a control in a pregnancy study. The rearrangement joins TRBV19 to TRBJ2-7; 9 bases agree with TRBD1. Sequences were derived from peripheral blood, sampled after pregnancy. The DNA for the CDR3 is TGTGCCAGTATGAATGGACAGGGGAGCTCCTACGAGCAGTACTTC. Protein product: CASMNGQGSSYEQYF.